These 5 T cell receptor beta chains share one sample of origin, sequenced in a study of CXCR3-negative and CXCR3-positive naive CD8 T cells (dated by TCRdb to 2018 to 2020). The sequencer listed for this sample is NextSeq 550. The Human TCR Profiling Kit (MiLaboratory) was used to prepare UMI-labeled 5' RACE TRB cDNA libraries. TCRdb reprocessed the reads, reporting each CDR3 protein sequence once and no DNA. This sample's clone table shows some 50,000 distinct CDR3 sequences. Approximately 1.4% of the sample is taken by the ten largest. Material for sequencing was naive CXCR3- CD8+ T cells from blood. The cell subset or site label on this specimen signifies: CD45RO-CCR7+CD27+CD95- naive CD8+ T cells lacking CXCR3 (TNR3-). These TCRs come from a human donor in good health. Some clones in this sample may be carry-over from other donors' samples.

The chain combines TRBV6-5 with TRBJ1-5; TCRdb's D call of TRBD1 is untestable without DNA. The CDR3 has 14 residues. Germline V CDR1 and CDR2: MNHEY, SVGAGI. CDR3 sequence: CASSFGQGYQPQHF.

The chain has TRBV15 and TRBJ2-7; TCRdb lists TRBD2, though no DNA is available to test this call. Germline CDR1 and CDR2: LNHNV and YYDKDF (reference sequence). The CDR3 contains 16 residues. CDR3 loop: CATGRHPSGRADEQYF.

V gene TRBV29-1 combines with J gene TRBJ1-1; TCRdb calls TRBD1, which cannot be checked without DNA. Germline CDR1 reads SQVTM; CDR2 reads ANQGSEA. The CDR3 spans 13 residues. The CDR3 loop reads CSGGHRMNTEAFF.

This chain connects TRBV7-2 to TRBJ2-7; TCRdb's D gene call, TRBD2, goes unchecked for lack of DNA. Germline V lookup: CDR1 SGHTA, CDR2 FQGNSA. The CDR3 spans 14 residues. The CDR3 protein is CASSSGSTPYEQYF.

The chain joins TRBV2 to TRBJ2-7; without DNA, the TCRdb call of TRBD1 cannot be checked. The CDR3 spans 12 residues. Per the germline V gene, CDR1 is SNHLY and CDR2 is FYNNEI. The CDR3 region is CASNEGLDEQYF.